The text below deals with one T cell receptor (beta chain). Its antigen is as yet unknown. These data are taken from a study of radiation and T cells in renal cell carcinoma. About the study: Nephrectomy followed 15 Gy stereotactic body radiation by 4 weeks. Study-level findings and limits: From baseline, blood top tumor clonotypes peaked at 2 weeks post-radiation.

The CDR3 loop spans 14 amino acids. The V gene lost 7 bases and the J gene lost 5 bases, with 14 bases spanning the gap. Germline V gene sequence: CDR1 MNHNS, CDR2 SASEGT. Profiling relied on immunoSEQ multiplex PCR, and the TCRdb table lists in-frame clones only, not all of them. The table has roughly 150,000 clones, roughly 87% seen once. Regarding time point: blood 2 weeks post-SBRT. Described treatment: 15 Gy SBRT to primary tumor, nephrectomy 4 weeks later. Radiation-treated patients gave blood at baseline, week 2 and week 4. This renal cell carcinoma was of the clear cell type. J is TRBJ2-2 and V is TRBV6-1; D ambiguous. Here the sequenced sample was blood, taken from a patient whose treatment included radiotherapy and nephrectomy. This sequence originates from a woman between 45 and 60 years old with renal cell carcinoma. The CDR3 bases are TGTGCCAGCACCTCCGAGCACCAGACCGGGGAGCTGTTTTTT. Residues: CASTSEHQTGELFF.